These 3 T cell receptor beta chains came from one sample sequenced in a study of blood T cells in healthy people across ages. PCR was performed a second time for roughly 7 to 12 cycles using a sample-barcoded 5' primer and a J-beta primer mix. TCRdb recomputed calls from the 5' RACE reads with MiXCR, one row per CDR3 protein. The data contain some 760,000 distinct CDR3 sequences, 25% of them singletons. This sample was also put to use in a study of T cells of mothers and their children.

The sequenced material came from blood. The receptors stem from a boy between 10 and 17 years old in good health.

The rearrangement uses TRBV27 and TRBJ2-1; 10 nucleotides line up with TRBD2. The CDR3 has 14 residues. V gave up 5 bases and J gave up 8 bases; unmatched junction bases: 6. Germline values: CDR1 MNHEY, CDR2 SMNVEV (reference sequence). The CDR3 DNA follows: TGTGCCAGCAGTCCTAGGACTAGCGGAGATGAGCAGTTCTTC. Its protein product is CASSPRTSGDEQFF.

This chain connects TRBV7-9 to TRBJ1-2; D possibly corresponds to TRBD1 (5 bases). Trimming took off 7 bases at V and 3 bases at J, with 12 bases between the two ends. The CDR3 is 13 amino acids. Germline V lookup: CDR1 SEHNR, CDR2 FQNEAQ (reference sequence). The CDR3 reads CASKMGPDYGYTF. The CDR3 bases are TGTGCCAGCAAAATGGGACCTGACTATGGCTACACCTTC.

This chain links TRBV20-1 with TRBJ2-3, with D perhaps being TRBD1 or TRBD2 (5 bases each). Deletions cut 3 bases from V and 6 bases from J, with 28 bases between. The CDR3 is 18 residues long. Germline-derived CDR1 and CDR2 are DFQATT and SNEGSKA (reference sequence). This CDR3 reads CSARLIFGTLRWADTQYF. The CDR3 nucleotides are TGCAGTGCTAGGTTAATCTTTGGGACCCTCCGGTGGGCGGATACGCAGTATTTT.